These 2 T cell receptor beta chains originate from one sample sequenced in a study of PD-L1 blockade in urothelial cancer (dated by TCRdb to about 2017). The sample's time point label, in plain terms: pretreatment peripheral blood. Library method: the immunoSEQ multiplex PCR assay. TCRdb limited this immuneACCESS table to in-frame rearrangements with V and J called. A share of clones is missing; checked studies link under half to unresolved V genes, and the rest is unexplained. This sample comprises under 40,000 clones, roughly four fifths of them detected only once. The top ten constitute 6.8% of the sample. Source: PBMCs, taken around atezolizumab (anti-PD-L1) treatment. The source is a man aged 55 to 69 with urothelial cancer.

This chain joins TRBV9 and TRBJ2-7; 8 bases fit TRBD1. Per the germline V gene, CDR1 is SGDLS and CDR2 is YYNGEE. CDR3 length: 18 amino acids. V lost 5 bases and J lost 3; bases outside the gene matches: 19. The CDR3 is CASSVGPEDRVLGYEQYF. The CDR3 bases are TGTGCCAGCAGTGTGGGTCCCGAGGACAGGGTTTTGGGCTACGAGCAGTACTTC.

The rearrangement joins TRBV5-4 to TRBJ2-7; 7 bases align to TRBD1. In germline, CDR1 is SGHNT, CDR2 YYREEE (reference sequence). V shed 0 bases, J shed 4 bases, and the junction held 7 bases outside the gene matches. This CDR3 has 15 residues. The CDR3 nucleotides read TGTGCCAGCAGCTTGGAAACAGGGGTCTCGTACGAGCAGTACTTC. This sequence encodes CASSLETGVSYEQYF.